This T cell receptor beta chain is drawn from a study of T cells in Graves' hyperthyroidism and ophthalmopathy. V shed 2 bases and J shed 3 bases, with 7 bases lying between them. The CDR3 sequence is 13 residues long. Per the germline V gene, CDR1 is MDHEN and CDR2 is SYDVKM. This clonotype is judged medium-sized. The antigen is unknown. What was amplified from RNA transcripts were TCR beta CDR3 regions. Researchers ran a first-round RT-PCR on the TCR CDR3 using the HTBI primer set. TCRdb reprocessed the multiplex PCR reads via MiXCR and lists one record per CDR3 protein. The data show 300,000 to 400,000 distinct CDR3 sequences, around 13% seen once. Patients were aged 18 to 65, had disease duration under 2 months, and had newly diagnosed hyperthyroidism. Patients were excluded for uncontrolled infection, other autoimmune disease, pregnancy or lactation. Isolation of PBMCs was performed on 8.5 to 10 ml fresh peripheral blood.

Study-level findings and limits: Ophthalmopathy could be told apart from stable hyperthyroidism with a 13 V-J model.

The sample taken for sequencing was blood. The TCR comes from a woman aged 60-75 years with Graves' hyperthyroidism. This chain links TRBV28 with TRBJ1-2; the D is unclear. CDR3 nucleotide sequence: TGTGCCAGCAGTTTAGGGCAGCACTATGGCTACACCTTC. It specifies CASSLGQHYGYTF.